This record concerns one T cell receptor beta chain sequence. Its antigen is not yet known. Base qualities are not at hand, and no much larger clone is one base apart. Inclusive of the bounding cysteine and phenylalanine, the CDR3 is 11 residues long. Only the CDR3 region is kept as DNA, spanning 33 bases read in frame from base 1. The CDR1 and CDR2 encoded by the germline V gene are KGHSH and LQKENI. V is cut by 5 bases and J by 1 base, and the space between the germline ends is 2 bases. Explained via the paper, the time point label denotes: cycle 2 day 1 (C2D1) of nivolumab. Every trial patient had relapsed following autologous stem cell transplantation, and prior brentuximab vedotin exposure was what differed among cohorts A, B and C. The trial cohort comprised some 60 patients with relapsed/refractory classical Hodgkin lymphoma whose best overall responses were complete response, partial response or progressive disease. In the multi-cohort phase II CheckMate 205 trial, trial patients received single-agent nivolumab. An independent review committee assessed best overall response using the 2007 International Working Group response criteria. Trial PBMCs were collected just before the start of nivolumab (C1D1) and during therapy at cycle 2 day 1 and cycle 4 day 1. Peripheral blood was collected in 8 mL Vacutainer Cell Preparation Tubes, from which PBMCs were isolated by centrifugation and then cryopreserved.

Genomic DNA was isolated using the Qiagen DNeasy kit from unsorted PBMCs as well as from negatively selected CD4+ and CD8+ fractions. TCR beta CDR3 regions were amplified by immunoSEQ multiplex PCR using primers annealing to V and J segments. A synthetic immune receptor repertoire was used to minimize amplification bias, and any remaining bias was removed computationally after sequencing. The authors' pipeline ran thus. Custom Python scripts were used to quantify repertoire diversity as the Shannon entropy index. Unsorted, CD4+ and CD8+ repertoires were analyzed separately, except for combined analyses in which CD4+ and CD8+ sequences were merged in silico. A clone counted as expanded when the clone's frequency after treatment rose at least 2-fold relative to C1D1, and clones undetected at baseline were given a pseudocount of 0.5. Singleton clones were defined as clones with 0 or 1 copy at C1D1, and non-singleton clones were defined as clones with 2 or more copies. Clones expanded in unsorted samples were annotated as CD4+, CD8+ or unknown by matching protein sequences in sorted samples from the same patient. Diversity changes from C1D1 to C4D1 were tested in paired samples using Wilcoxon tests. This immuneACCESS table, as held by TCRdb, lists in-frame sequences with V and J called but not all clones. Of the missing ones, under half trace to an unresolved V gene in checked studies; the others have no known cause. For V, J and clone size, that table is used; D and trimming come from the DNA. This sample has around 34,000 clones in its table, and over 60% of those were observed once. Clones ranked in the top ten supply about 15% of the sample.

These data belong to a study of PD-1 blockade in classical Hodgkin lymphoma (TCRdb year 2020). Background on the whole study: Nivolumab dosing was 3 mg/kg intravenously every 2 weeks, continuing until either disease progression or unacceptable toxicity. To define a peripheral blood immune signature of response to PD-1 blockade in classical Hodgkin lymphoma, the study combined TCR beta sequencing with CyTOF.

Findings and caveats that apply to the study as a whole: By C4D1, a significant rise was seen in CD4+ TCR diversity but not in CD8+ TCR diversity (p=0.0027 vs p=0.16), and the rise was most apparent among complete responders (p=0.02). The study covered only a single clinical trial cohort, and the causes of the repertoire differences, possibly disease activity or prior therapy, were still not defined. Baseline TCR diversity was reported to be lower in newly diagnosed patients than in healthy donors, and even lower in relapsed/refractory patients. Among trial patients, those achieving complete response had baseline diversity similar to that of newly diagnosed patients, while diversity was significantly lower in partial responders and progressors. Lower diversity was observed in patients in whom nivolumab was started less than 1 year after ASCT, and these patients were excluded from later analyses so that confounding by immune reconstitution would be avoided.

This receptor was identified in a human donor with classical Hodgkin lymphoma. The rearrangement joined TRBV18 to TRBJ2-5; the D segment cannot be called with confidence. The material sequenced was peripheral blood mononuclear cells (PBMCs), taken before the second cycle of nivolumab. Here the CDR3 is given as CASSSQETQYF. The bases are TGTGCCAGCTCAAGCCAAGAGACCCAGTACTTC.